The clone carrying this T cell receptor (beta chain) was detected many times. Germline V gene sequence: CDR1 MNHEY, CDR2 SVGAGI. The V gene lost 0 bases and the J gene lost 2 bases, with 14 bases spanning the gap. The CDR3 consists of 18 residues. The data originate from a study of CD8+CD57+ T cells in acquired aplastic anemia. Profiles of TCR beta VDJ and CDR3 were generated from a genomic DNA template. TCRdb passed the reads through MiXCR, listing each CDR3 protein once. The sample lists about 190,000 distinct CDR3 sequences, around 59% occurring once. Specimen: sorted CD4+, CD8+, or CD8+CD57+ T cells (not recorded which) from PBMCs. This clonotype was obtained from a human donor in good health, serving as a control. The chain uses TRBV6-5 and TRBJ2-6; D remains unclear. CDR3 sequence reads: CASSYSSAGWPGANVLTF. CDR3 DNA sequence: TGTGCCAGCAGTTACTCGTCGGCAGGCTGGCCTGGGGCCAACGTCCTGACTTTC.